The entry below gives a single T cell receptor beta chain sequence along with its context. The data stem from a study of blood T cell repertoires in COVID-19. TCRdb keeps only in-frame clones here, not all; method: immunoSEQ multiplex PCR. The sample lists 250,000 to 300,000 clones; roughly four fifths were seen once. From germline, CDR1 is MDHEN and CDR2 SYDVKM. The CDR3 sequence is 16 residues long. The ends were cut back, 3 bases at V and 1 base at J, with 14 bases in the middle. The chain employs TRBV28 and TRBJ2-3, with D possibly TRBD1 on 6 matching bases. The sequencing input was PBMCs or T cells enriched from blood (not recorded which). The sequence was collected from a man aged 45 to 65 who had recovered from COVID-19. The DNA of the CDR3 is TGTGCCAGCAGTTTGGGGGCGGACCTTGGCACAGATACGCAGTATTTT. This codes for CASSLGADLGTDTQYF.